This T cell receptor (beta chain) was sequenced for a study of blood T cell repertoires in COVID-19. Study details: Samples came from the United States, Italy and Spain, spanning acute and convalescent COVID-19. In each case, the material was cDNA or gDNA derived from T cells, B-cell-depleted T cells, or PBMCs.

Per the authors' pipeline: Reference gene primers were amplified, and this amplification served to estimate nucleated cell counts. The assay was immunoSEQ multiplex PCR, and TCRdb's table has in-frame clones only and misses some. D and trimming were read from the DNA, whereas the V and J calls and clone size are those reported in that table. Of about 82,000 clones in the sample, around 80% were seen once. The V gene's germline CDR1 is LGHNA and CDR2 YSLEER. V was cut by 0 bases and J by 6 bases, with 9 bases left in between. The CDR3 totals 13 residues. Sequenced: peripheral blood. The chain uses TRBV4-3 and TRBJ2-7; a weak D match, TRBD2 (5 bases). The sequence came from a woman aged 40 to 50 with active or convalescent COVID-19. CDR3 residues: CASSQDLAREQYF. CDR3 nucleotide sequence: TGCGCCAGCAGCCAAGACCTAGCCCGCGAGCAGTACTTC.